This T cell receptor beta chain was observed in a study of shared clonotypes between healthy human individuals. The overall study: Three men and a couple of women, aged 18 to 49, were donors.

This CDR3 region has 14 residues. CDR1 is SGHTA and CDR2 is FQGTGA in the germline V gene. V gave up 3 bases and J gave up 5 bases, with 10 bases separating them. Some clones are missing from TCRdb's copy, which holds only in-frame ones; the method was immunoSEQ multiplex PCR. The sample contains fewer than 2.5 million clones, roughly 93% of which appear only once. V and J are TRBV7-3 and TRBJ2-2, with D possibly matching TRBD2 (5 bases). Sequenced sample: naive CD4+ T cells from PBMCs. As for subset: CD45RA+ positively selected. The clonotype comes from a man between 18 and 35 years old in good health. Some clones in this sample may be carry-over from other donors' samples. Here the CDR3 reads CASSFVRETGELFF. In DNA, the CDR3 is TGTGCCAGCAGCTTCGTGAGGGAGACCGGGGAGCTGTTTTTT.